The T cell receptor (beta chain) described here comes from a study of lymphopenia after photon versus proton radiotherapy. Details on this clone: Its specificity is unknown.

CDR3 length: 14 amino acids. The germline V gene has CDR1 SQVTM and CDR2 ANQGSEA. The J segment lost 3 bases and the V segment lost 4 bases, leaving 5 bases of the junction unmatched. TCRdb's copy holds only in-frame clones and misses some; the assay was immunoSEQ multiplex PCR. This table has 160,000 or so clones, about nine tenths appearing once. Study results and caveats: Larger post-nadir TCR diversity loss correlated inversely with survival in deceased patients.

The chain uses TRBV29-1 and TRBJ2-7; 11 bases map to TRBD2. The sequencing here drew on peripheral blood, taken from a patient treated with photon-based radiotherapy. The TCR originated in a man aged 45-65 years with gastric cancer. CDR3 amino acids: CSVGTSGFHYEQYF. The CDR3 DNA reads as TGCAGCGTTGGGACTAGCGGGTTCCACTACGAGCAGTACTTC.